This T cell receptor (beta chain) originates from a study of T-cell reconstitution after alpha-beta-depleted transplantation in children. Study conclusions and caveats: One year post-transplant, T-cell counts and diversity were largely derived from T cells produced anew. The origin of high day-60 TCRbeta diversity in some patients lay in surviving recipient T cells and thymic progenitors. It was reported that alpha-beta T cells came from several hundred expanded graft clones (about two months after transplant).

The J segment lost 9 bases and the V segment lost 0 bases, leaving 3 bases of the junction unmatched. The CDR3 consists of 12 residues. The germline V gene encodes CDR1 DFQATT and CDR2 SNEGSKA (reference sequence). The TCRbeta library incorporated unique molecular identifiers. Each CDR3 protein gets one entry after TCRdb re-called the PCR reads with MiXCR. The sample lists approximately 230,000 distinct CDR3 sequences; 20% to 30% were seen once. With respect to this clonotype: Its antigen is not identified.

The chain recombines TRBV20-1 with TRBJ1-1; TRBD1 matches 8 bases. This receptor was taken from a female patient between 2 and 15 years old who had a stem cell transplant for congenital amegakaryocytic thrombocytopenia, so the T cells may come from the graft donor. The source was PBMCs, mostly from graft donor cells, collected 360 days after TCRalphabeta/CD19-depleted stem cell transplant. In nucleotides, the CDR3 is TGCAGTGCTAGAGAAACAGGGGGTCAAGCTTTCTTT. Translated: CSARETGGQAFF.